Sequencing of this TCR beta chain was carried out in a study of naive and memory T cell subsets. The beta constant-region primer was an equimolar mix of two oligonucleotides covering TRBC1 and TRBC2. Using its own MiXCR run on the UMI-ligation and nested PCR reads, TCRdb lists one record per CDR3 protein. The profile shows some 83,000 distinct CDR3 sequences, around 13% of them singletons. The CDR3 has 18 residues. Trimming removed 7 bases from V and 1 base from J; junction bases left unmatched: 10. The sample comprised central memory CD4+ T cells from blood. This receptor was taken from a human donor in good health. The chain recombines TRBV12-3 or TRBV12-4 with TRBJ2-3; 14 bases line up with TRBD2. For the CDR3, the DNA is TGTGCCAGCACTAAGACTAGCGGGAGGGTGGAGGGCACAGATACGCAGTATTTT. Residues: CASTKTSGRVEGTDTQYF.